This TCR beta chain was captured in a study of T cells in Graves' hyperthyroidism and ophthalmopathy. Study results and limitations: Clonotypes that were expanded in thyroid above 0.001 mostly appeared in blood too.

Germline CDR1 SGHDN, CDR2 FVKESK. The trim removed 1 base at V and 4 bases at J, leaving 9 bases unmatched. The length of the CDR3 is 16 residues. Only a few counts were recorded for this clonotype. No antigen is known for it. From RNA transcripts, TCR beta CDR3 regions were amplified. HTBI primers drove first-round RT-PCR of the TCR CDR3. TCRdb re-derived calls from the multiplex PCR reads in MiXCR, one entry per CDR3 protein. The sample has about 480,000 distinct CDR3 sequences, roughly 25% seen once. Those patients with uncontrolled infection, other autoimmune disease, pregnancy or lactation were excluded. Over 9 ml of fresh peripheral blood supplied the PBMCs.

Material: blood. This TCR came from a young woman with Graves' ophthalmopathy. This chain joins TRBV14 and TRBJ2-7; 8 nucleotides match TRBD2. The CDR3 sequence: CASSQVLAGRFYEQYF. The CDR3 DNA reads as TGTGCCAGCAGCCAAGTGTTAGCGGGGAGGTTTTACGAGCAGTACTTC.